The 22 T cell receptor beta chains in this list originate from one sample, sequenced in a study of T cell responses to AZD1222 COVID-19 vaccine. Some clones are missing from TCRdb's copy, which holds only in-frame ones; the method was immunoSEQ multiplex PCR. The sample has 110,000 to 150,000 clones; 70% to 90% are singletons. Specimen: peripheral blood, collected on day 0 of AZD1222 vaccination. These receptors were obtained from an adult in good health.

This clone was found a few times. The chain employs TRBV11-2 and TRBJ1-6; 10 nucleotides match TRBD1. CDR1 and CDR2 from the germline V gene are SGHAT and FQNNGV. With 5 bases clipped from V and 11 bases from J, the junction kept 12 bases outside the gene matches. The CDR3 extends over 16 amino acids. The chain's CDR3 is CASSAWTGGNGPPLHF. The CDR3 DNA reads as TGTGCCAGCAGCGCCTGGACAGGGGGTAATGGGCCACCCCTCCACTTT.

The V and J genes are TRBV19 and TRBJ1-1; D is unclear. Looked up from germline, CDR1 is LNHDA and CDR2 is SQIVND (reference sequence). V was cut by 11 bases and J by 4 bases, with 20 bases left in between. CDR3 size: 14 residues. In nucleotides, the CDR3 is TGTGCCTCGAAAAGGTCGAATACCCCCACTGAAGCTTTCTTT. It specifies CASKRSNTPTEAFF.

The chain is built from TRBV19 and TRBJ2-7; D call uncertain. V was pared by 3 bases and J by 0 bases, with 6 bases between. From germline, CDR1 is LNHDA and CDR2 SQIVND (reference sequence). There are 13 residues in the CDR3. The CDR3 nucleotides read TGTGCCAGTAGTATCGGCTACTCCTACGAGCAGTACTTC. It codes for CASSIGYSYEQYF.

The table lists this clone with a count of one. CDR3 DNA sequence: TGTGCCAGCAGCCAAGTCGGGCAGGGTAATTCACCCCTCCACTTT. Protein sequence: CASSQVGQGNSPLHF. V usage is TRBV3-1 (or the pseudogene TRBV3-2) and J usage is TRBJ1-6; weak D call: TRBD1 (5 bases). V lost 1 base to trimming and J lost 6 bases, with 10 bases between them. Germline V gene data show CDR1 as LGHDT and CDR2 as YNNKEL (reference sequence). The CDR3 loop spans 15 amino acids.

This CDR3 reads CASSQGTSGRRSEQYF. The CDR3 nucleotides read TGTGCCAGCAGCCAGGGGACTAGCGGGAGGAGGAGCGAGCAGTACTTC. The J gene is TRBJ2-7, the V gene TRBV28, with 15 bases identical to TRBD2. The V gene end was trimmed by 6 bases and the J gene end by 6 bases; junction bases not matched to a gene: 9. The germline gives CDR1 MDHEN, CDR2 SYDVKM. The CDR3 contains 16 residues.

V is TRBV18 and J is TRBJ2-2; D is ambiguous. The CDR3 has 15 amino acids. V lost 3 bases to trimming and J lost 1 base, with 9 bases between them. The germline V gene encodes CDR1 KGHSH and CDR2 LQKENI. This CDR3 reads CASSPIRLNTGELFF. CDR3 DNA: TGTGCCAGCTCACCTATCAGATTGAACACCGGGGAGCTGTTTTTT.

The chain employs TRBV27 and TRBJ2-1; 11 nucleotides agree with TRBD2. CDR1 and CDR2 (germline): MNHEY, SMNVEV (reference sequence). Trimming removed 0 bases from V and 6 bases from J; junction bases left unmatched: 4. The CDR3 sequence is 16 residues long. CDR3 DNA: TGTGCCAGCAGTTTATCGTCACTAGCGGGAGCCAATGAGCAGTTCTTC. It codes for CASSLSSLAGANEQFF.

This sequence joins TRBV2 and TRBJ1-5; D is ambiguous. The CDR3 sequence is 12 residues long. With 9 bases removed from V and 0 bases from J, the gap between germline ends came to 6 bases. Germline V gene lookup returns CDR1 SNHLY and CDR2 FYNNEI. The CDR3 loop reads CASSDSNQPQHF. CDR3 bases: TGTGCCAGTAGCGATAGCAATCAGCCCCAGCATTTT. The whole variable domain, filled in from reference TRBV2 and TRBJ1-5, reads EPEVTQTPSHQVTQMGQEVILRCVPISNHLYFYWYRQILGQKVEFLVSFYNNEISEKSEIFDDQFSVERPDGSNFTLKIRSTKLEDSAMYFCASSDSNQPQHFGDGTRLSIL.

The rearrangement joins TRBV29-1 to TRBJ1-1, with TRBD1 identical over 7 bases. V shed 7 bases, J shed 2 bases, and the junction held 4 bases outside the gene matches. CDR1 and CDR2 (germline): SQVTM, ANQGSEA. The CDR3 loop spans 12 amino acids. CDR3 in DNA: TGCAGCGCTGGACAGGACAACACTGAAGCTTTCTTT. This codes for CSAGQDNTEAFF.

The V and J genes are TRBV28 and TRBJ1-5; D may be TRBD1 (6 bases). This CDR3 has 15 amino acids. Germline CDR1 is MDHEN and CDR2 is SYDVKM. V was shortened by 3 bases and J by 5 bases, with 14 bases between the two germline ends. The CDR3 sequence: CASSFLHRAHQPQHF. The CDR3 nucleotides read TGTGCCAGCAGTTTTCTGCACAGGGCCCATCAGCCCCAGCATTTT.

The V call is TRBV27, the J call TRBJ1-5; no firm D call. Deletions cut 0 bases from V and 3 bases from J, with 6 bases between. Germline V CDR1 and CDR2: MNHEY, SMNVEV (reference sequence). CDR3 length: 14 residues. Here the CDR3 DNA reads TGTGCCAGCAGTTTATCAGCCTTCAATCAGCCCCAGCATTTT. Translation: CASSLSAFNQPQHF.

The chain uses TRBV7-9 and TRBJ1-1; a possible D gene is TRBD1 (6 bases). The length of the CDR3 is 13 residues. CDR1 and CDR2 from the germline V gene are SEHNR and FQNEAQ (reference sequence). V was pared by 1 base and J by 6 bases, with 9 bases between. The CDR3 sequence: CASSLEGVPEAFF. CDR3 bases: TGTGCCAGCAGCTTAGAGGGGGTACCTGAAGCTTTCTTT. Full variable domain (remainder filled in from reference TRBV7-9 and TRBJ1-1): DTGVSQNPRHKITKRGQNVTFRCDPISEHNRLYWYRQTLGQGPEFLTYFQNEAQLEKSRLLSDRFSAERPKGSFSTLEIQRTEQGDSAMYLCASSLEGVPEAFFGQGTRLTVV.

The DNA of the CDR3 is TGTGCCAGCAGCCCAGGGACAGAGAACGAGCAGTACTTC. Encoded protein: CASSPGTENEQYF. V and J are TRBV12-3 or TRBV12-4 and TRBJ2-7; 7 bases line up with TRBD1. V lost 6 bases and J lost 5; bases outside the gene matches: 7. The CDR3 extends over 13 amino acids.

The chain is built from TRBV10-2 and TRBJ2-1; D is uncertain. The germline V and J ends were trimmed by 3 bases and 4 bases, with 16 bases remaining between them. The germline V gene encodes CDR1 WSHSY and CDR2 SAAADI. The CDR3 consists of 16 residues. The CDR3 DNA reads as TGCGCCAGCAGTGATAGGGTGGCTAGTTCTTACAATGAGCAGTTCTTC. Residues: CASSDRVASSYNEQFF.

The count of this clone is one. CDR3 residues: CASSPGQANTGELFF. The CDR3 DNA sequence: TGTGCCAGCTCACCCGGACAAGCGAACACCGGGGAGCTGTTTTTT. This chain joins TRBV18 and TRBJ2-2, with D tentatively TRBD1 (5 bases). CDR1 is KGHSH and CDR2 is LQKENI in the germline V gene. The CDR3 contains 15 residues. V was trimmed by 3 bases and J by 0 bases, leaving 8 bases between them.

CDR3: CASSPGPYNSPLHF. The CDR3, as DNA: TGCGCCAGCAGCCCGGGGCCCTATAATTCACCCCTCCACTTT. V gene TRBV5-1 combines with J gene TRBJ1-6; D is possibly TRBD1 (5 bases). Trimming stripped 4 bases from V and 2 bases from J, with 7 bases between. CDR1 and CDR2 from the germline V gene are SGHRS and YFSETQ. The CDR3 consists of 14 residues.

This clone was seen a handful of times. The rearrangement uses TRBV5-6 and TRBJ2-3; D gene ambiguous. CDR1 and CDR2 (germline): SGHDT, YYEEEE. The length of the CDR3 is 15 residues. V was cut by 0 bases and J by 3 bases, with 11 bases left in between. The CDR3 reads CASSLAGGGTDTQYF. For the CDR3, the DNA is TGTGCCAGCAGCTTGGCGGGCGGTGGGACAGATACGCAGTATTTT.

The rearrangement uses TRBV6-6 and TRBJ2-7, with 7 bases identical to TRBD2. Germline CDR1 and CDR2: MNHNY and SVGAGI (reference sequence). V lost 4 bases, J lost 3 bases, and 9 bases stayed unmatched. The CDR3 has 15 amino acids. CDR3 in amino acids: CASSSISGRNYEQYF. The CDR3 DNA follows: TGTGCCAGCAGTTCCATCTCCGGGAGGAACTACGAGCAGTACTTC.

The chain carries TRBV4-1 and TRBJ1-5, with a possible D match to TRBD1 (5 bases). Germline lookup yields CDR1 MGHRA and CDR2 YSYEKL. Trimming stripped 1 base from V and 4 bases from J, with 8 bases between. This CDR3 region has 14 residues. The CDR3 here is CASSQGRVNQPQHF. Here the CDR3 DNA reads TGCGCCAGCAGCCAAGGCAGGGTGAATCAGCCCCAGCATTTT.

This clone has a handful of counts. The CDR3 sequence: CASSLSGGTEAFF. CDR3 DNA sequence: TGTGCCAGCAGCTTATCTGGGGGCACTGAAGCTTTCTTT. The rearrangement uses TRBV7-3 and TRBJ1-1, with D perhaps matching TRBD1 (5 bases). CDR1 is SGHTA, CDR2 FQGTGA, per germline. This CDR3 comprises 13 residues. The ends were cut back, 2 bases at V and 4 bases at J, with 8 bases in the middle.

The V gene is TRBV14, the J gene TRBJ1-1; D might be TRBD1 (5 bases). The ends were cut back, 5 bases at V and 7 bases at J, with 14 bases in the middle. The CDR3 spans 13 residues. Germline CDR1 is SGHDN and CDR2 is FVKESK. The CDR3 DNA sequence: TGTGCCAGCAGCGACCAGGGTGAGGTTGAAGCTTTCTTT. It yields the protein CASSDQGEVEAFF.

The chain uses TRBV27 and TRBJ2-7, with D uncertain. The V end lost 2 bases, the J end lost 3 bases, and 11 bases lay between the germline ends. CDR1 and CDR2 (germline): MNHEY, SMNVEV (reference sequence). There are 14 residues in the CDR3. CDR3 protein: CASSLNRADYEQYF. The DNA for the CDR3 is TGTGCCAGCAGTTTAAACAGAGCCGACTACGAGCAGTACTTC.